These T cell receptor beta chains were read from a single sample in a study of T-cell memory formation after mild COVID-19. TCRdb reprocessed the 5' RACE reads via MiXCR and lists one record per CDR3 protein. The sample has tens of thousands of distinct CDR3 sequences; less than 15% are singletons. The sequenced sample was PBMCs or a T cell subset sorted from them (not recorded which). These receptors all come from an adult woman who had mild COVID-19 (a few samples of this study predate the infection). Cell type and time point are not known. Each CDR3 is given with its conserved first and last residue. A D gene is named only where the DNA matches it firmly. Clone size is given for some rows only: seen once, a few or many times, or a class if the clone is expanded.

clone_size	v_call	j_call	d_call	cdr3_length	cdr3_aa	cdr3_nt
few	TRBV7-2	TRBJ2-2	-	12	CASRLIGGELFF	TGTGCCAGCAGATTAATAGGAGGGGAGCTGTTTTTT
-	TRBV12-3/TRBV12-4	TRBJ2-7	TRBD2	15	CASSLFAGGPHEQYF	TGTGCCAGCAGTTTATTTGCGGGAGGGCCCCACGAGCAGTACTTC
few	TRBV29-1	TRBJ1-1	-	13	CSVHGQLDTEAFF	TGCAGCGTTCACGGACAACTTGACACTGAAGCTTTCTTT
few	TRBV5-5	TRBJ2-2	-	14	CASEVGHGTGELFF	TGTGCCAGCGAGGTGGGGCATGGCACCGGGGAGCTGTTTTTT
few	TRBV29-1	TRBJ2-1	TRBD1	17	CSVEDIVGTGNYNEQFF	TGCAGCGTTGAAGATATAGTAGGGACAGGAAACTACAATGAGCAGTTCTTC
-	TRBV5-1	TRBJ1-2	TRBD1	14	CASSPLDRVYGYTF	TGCGCCAGCAGCCCGCTAGACAGGGTCTATGGCTACACCTTC
few	TRBV25-1	TRBJ2-7	-	11	CATTGNYEQYF	TGTGCCACCACAGGGAACTACGAGCAGTACTTC
many	TRBV7-8	TRBJ2-1	-	11	CASSPSGVQFF	TGTGCCAGCAGCCCATCCGGGGTGCAGTTCTTC
few	TRBV5-1	TRBJ1-1	-	13	CASSFDLPTEAFF	TGCGCCAGCAGCTTCGACCTGCCCACTGAAGCTTTCTTT
few	TRBV7-6	TRBJ2-2	-	17	CASSHRVGGSNTGELFF	TGTGCCAGCAGCCACCGGGTCGGGGGCTCGAACACCGGGGAGCTGTTTTTT
-	TRBV29-1	TRBJ1-1	-	14	CSVDFGAGLGEAFF	TGCAGCGTTGATTTCGGTGCGGGGTTGGGCGAAGCTTTCTTT
-	TRBV2	TRBJ2-1	TRBD2	16	CASSVSSSGGHNEQFF	TGTGCCAGCAGTGTTTCGTCTAGCGGGGGTCACAATGAGCAGTTCTTC
few	TRBV13	TRBJ2-3	-	14	CASSLRETPDTQYF	TGTGCCAGCAGTCTCCGGGAGACCCCAGATACGCAGTATTTT
few	TRBV30	TRBJ2-3	-	14	CAWDKGGGADTQYF	TGTGCCTGGGACAAGGGGGGGGGAGCAGATACGCAGTATTTT
few	TRBV30	TRBJ2-7	-	15	CAWSVLGWGDYEQYF	TGTGCCTGGAGTGTATTAGGATGGGGGGACTACGAGCAGTACTTC
-	TRBV4-1	TRBJ1-4	-	16	CASSQDPGSRSEKLFF	TGCGCCAGCAGCCAAGACCCGGGGAGTAGGAGTGAAAAACTGTTTTTT
-	TRBV7-9	TRBJ1-1	-	10	CASSREVAFF	TGTGCCAGCAGCCGAGAAGTAGCTTTCTTT
few	TRBV4-1	TRBJ2-7	-	13	CASSHRIGYEQYF	TGCGCCAGCAGCCACAGGATCGGCTACGAGCAGTACTTC
-	TRBV6-2/TRBV6-3	TRBJ2-1	TRBD1	14	CASSTGTGDNEQFF	TGTGCCAGCAGCACCGGGACAGGGGACAATGAGCAGTTCTTC
-	TRBV24-1	TRBJ1-1	-	13	CATSDETNTEAFF	TGTGCCACCAGTGATGAAACGAACACTGAAGCTTTCTTT
-	TRBV9	TRBJ2-1	-	14	CASSVLAYLDEQFF	TGTGCCAGCAGCGTACTAGCCTACTTGGATGAGCAGTTCTTC
-	TRBV4-1	TRBJ2-1	-	13	CASSPLGAVEQFF	TGCGCCAGCAGCCCACTCGGCGCGGTTGAGCAGTTCTTC
-	TRBV12-3/TRBV12-4	TRBJ2-1	TRBD2	18	CASSSYGLAGGPYNEQFF	TGTGCCAGCAGTTCTTACGGACTAGCGGGGGGACCATACAATGAGCAGTTCTTC
-	TRBV7-9	TRBJ2-2	-	16	CASSLARRPNTGELFF	TGTGCCAGCAGCTTAGCGCGTCGACCGAACACCGGGGAGCTGTTTTTT
many	TRBV20-1	TRBJ2-5	-	14	CSARAIWDGETQYF	TGCAGTGCTAGAGCAATATGGGACGGGGAGACCCAGTACTTC
-	TRBV20-1	TRBJ1-2	-	15	CSARDLWQGSYGYTF	TGCAGTGCTAGAGATCTCTGGCAGGGTTCTTATGGCTACACCTTC
few	TRBV6-1	TRBJ1-2	-	15	CASSDVGGYLYGYTF	TGTGCCAGCAGTGACGTAGGTGGTTACCTCTATGGCTACACCTTC
-	TRBV6-6	TRBJ2-2	TRBD2	16	CASRGTSGRAPGELFF	TGTGCCAGCAGGGGGACTAGCGGGAGGGCCCCCGGGGAGCTGTTTTTT